A single T cell receptor (beta chain) is shown here with its context. The antigen is undetermined. This sample was included in a study of PD-1 blockade in classical Hodgkin lymphoma. Findings and caveats of the study: Relapsed/refractory patients reportedly had the lowest baseline TCR diversity, below newly diagnosed patients, who were below healthy donors. The study found that TCR diversity rose significantly by C4D1 in CD4+ but not CD8+ cells.

Clones were sequenced by immunoSEQ multiplex PCR, and TCRdb holds only the in-frame ones, with some missing. The sample carries 10,000 to 12,000 clones, 75% recorded once. The CDR3 sequence is 14 residues long. Between the trimmed V and J ends, which lost 4 bases and 8 bases, there was a span of 17 bases. Germline V gives CDR1 SNHLY, CDR2 FYNNEI. There was relapse after autologous stem cell transplantation in every patient, and there was variation in brentuximab vedotin exposure. The material was peripheral blood mononuclear cells (PBMCs), obtained at baseline. This TCR was sampled from a human donor with classical Hodgkin lymphoma. The rearrangement joins TRBV2 to TRBJ1-2; the D gene is possibly TRBD1 (6 bases). CDR3 region: CASSALGGGGGYTF. In nucleotides, the CDR3 is TGTGCCAGCAGTGCCCTGGGGGGCGGGGGCGGCTACACCTTC.